This T cell receptor beta chain was captured by sequencing in a study of radiotherapy plus CTLA-4 blockade in lung cancer. Findings of the study overall: TCR clones from tumors expanded in blood after radiotherapy plus ipilimumab. How blood T cell clones changed early, along with interferon-beta, reportedly forecast response best.

With regard to this clone: The antigen is undetermined.

Profiling relied on immunoSEQ multiplex PCR, and the TCRdb table lists in-frame clones only, not all of them. The sample lists 52,000 or so clones; roughly four fifths were seen once. This TCR came from a human donor with non-small cell lung cancer whose response to radiotherapy plus ipilimumab could not be evaluated. The sequencing used peripheral blood, collected from a patient treated with radiotherapy plus ipilimumab.

CDR3 sequence: CASSISREQYF. CDR3 nucleotides: TGTGCCAGTAGTATATCGAGGGAGCAGTATTTT. The rearrangement links TRBV19 to TRBJ2-3; D possibly corresponds to TRBD2 (5 bases). The germline V and J ends were trimmed by 2 bases and 11 bases, with 8 bases remaining between them. The germline V gene has CDR1 LNHDA and CDR2 SQIVND (reference sequence). The CDR3 totals 11 residues.